By sample fraction, the clone carrying this TCR beta chain is medium-sized. Its specificity is not known. This record comes from a study of read filtering for tumor transcriptome and immune sequencing. The wider study: DNase treatment preceded whole-transcriptome library preparation. The study's findings and limits: Dropping single-read clonotypes raised IR-seq and RNA-seq shared-clonotype correlation. Single-read clonotypes: about 81.9% of IR-seq clonotypes (about 3.5% of reads), around three quarters of RNA-seq clonotypes (less than 50% of reads). The sorted CD138-negative fraction was a mixed bone marrow immune population, not purified T cells.

V lost 7 bases, J lost 0 bases, and 13 bases lay in between. CDR3 size: 14 residues. CDR1 DFQATT and CDR2 SNEGSKA come from the germline V gene (reference sequence). Molecular barcoded adaptors covering alpha/delta and beta/gamma chains were used on around 370 ng RNA. MiXCR, run by TCRdb on the reads, gives a single entry per CDR3 protein. The table lists approximately 20,000 distinct CDR3 sequences, 22% of them singletons. The rearrangement links TRBV20-1 to TRBJ1-5, with a weak D call TRBD1 (5 bases). The sequence came from a donor at least 40 years old with multiple myeloma. The specimen sequenced was a population of CD138-negative cells sorted from bone marrow. The CDR3 reads CSVKGLDSNQPQHF. DNA of the CDR3: TGCAGTGTTAAGGGACTGGATAGCAATCAGCCCCAGCATTTT.